What follows describes a single T cell receptor beta chain. This sample is part of a study of blood T cell repertoires in COVID-19. Across the whole study: Specimens from acute and convalescent COVID-19 originated in the United States, Italy and Spain. T cells, B-cell-depleted T cells, or PBMCs supplied cDNA or gDNA.

In the source study's methods: Reference gene primer amplification gave nucleated cell count estimates. The method was immunoSEQ multiplex PCR; TCRdb's version includes in-frame clones alone and lacks a portion of them. Clonal size and the V and J genes are those of that table, whereas D and trimming came from the DNA. The data hold under 200,000 clones, with around 79% observed a single time. Germline CDR1 reads MDHEN; CDR2 reads SYDVKM. This CDR3 has 16 residues. The trim removed 4 bases at V and 3 bases at J, leaving 6 bases unmatched. This sequence originates from a woman in her sixties or seventies with COVID-19, enrolled during active disease. The sequencing sample was made of peripheral blood. The rearrangement links TRBV28 to TRBJ1-5; 10 bases are a match to TRBD1. Here the CDR3 reads CASSSPGQGTNQPQHF. The CDR3 DNA is TGTGCCAGCAGTTCTCCGGGACAGGGGACCAATCAGCCCCAGCATTTT.